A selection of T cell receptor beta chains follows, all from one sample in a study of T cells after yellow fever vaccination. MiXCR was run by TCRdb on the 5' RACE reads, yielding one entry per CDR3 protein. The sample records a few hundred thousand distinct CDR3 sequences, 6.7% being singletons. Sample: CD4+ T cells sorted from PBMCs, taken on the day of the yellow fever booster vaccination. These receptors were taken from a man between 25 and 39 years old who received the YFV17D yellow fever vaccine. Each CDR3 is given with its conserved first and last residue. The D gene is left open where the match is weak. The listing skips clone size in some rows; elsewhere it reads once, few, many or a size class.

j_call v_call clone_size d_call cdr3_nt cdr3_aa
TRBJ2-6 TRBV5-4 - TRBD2 TGTGCCAGCAGCCTGGCGGGGGGCTCTGGGGCCAACGTCCTGACTTTC CASSLAGGSGANVLTF
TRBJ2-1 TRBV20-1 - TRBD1 TGCAGTGCTTCCCGGGACAGGGGGAATGAGCAGTTCTTC CSASRDRGNEQFF
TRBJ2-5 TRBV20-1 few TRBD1 TGCAGTGCTAGACCAGGACAGGCAATTCAAGAGACCCAGTACTTC CSARPGQAIQETQYF
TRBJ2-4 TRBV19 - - TGTGCCAGTAGTACACCCCGGACGAGGGACAAAAACATTCAGTACTTC CASSTPRTRDKNIQYF
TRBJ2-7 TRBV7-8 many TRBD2 TGTGCCAGCAGCTTCTCACGACTAGCGGGAGAGCAGTACTTC CASSFSRLAGEQYF
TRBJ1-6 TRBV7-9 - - TGTGCCAGCAGCTTATCCGCTCTAGGTTCACCCCTCCACTTT CASSLSALGSPLHF
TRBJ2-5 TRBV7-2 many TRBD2 TGTGCCAGCAGCTTAAGGGCCGGGGGGGAGACCCAGTACTTC CASSLRAGGETQYF
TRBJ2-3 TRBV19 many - TGTGCCAGTAGTGAGACAGACCTAAATACGCAGTATTTT CASSETDLNTQYF
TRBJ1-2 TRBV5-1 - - TGCGCCAGCAGCTCCGGGACGGATAACTATGGCTACACCTTC CASSSGTDNYGYTF
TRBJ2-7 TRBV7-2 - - TGTGCCAGCAGCTCAAGCCCAGGGACCGAGCAGTACTTC CASSSSPGTEQYF
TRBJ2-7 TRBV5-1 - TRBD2 TGCGCCAGCAGCTTCCTGCTAGCGGGACTCTACGAGCAGTACTTC CASSFLLAGLYEQYF
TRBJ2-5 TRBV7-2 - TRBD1 TGTGCCAGCAGCTTAGGGAATGGTTGGGACAGCAGGGAGACCCAGTACTTC CASSLGNGWDSRETQYF
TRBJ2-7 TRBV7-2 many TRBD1 TGTGCCAGCAGCCGGACAGGAGATACCTACGAGCAGTACTTC CASSRTGDTYEQYF
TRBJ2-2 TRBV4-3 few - TGCGCCAGCAGCCAAGCTCTCCGGCAGGTCACCGGGGAGCTGTTTTTT CASSQALRQVTGELFF
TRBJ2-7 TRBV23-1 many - TGCGCCAGCAGTTCCGAGATTACCCAGCCTCTCGGGGTAGCTTGGACTTACGAGCAGTACTTC CASSSEITQPLGVAWTYEQYF
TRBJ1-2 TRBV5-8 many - TGTGCCAGCAGCCGATCCGGGACGGATAACTATGGCTACACCTTC CASSRSGTDNYGYTF
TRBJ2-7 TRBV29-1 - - TGCAGCGCCAATCCCTCCTCCCGGGGGGAGCAGTACTTC CSANPSSRGEQYF
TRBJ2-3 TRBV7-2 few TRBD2 TGTGCCAGCGCCCCAGCGGGAGGGCCAACAGATACGCAGTATTTT CASAPAGGPTDTQYF
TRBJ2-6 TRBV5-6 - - TGTGCCAGCAGCCTTTTCTTCTCTGGGGCCAACGTCCTGACTTTC CASSLFFSGANVLTF
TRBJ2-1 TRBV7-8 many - TGTGCCAGCAGCACTACTAGCAATGAGCAGTTCTTC CASSTTSNEQFF
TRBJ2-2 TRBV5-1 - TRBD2 TGCGCCAGCAGCGAGGCGGGAGTAGAGACCGGGGTGCTGTTTTTT CASSEAGVETGVLFF
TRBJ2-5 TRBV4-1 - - TGCGCCAGCAGCCAAGATATGCGAGAGGGGTCGAAAGAGACCCAGTACTTC CASSQDMREGSKETQYF
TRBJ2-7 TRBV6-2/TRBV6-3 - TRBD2 TGTGCCAGCCGTTCCCCTAGCGGGGCCCCCCACGAGCAGTACTTC CASRSPSGAPHEQYF
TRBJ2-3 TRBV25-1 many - TGTGCCAGCAGTGATCGCACAGATACGCAGTATTTT CASSDRTDTQYF
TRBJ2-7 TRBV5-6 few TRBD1 TGTGCCAGCAGCCCCCGCGGACAGGGATCCTACGAGCAGTACTTC CASSPRGQGSYEQYF
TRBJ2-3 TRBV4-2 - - TGTGCCAGCAGCCAAGGCAAGGTCACAGATACGCAGTATTTT CASSQGKVTDTQYF
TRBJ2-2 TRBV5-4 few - TGTGCCAGCAGACTGGCGGGAATTGACACCGGGGAGCTGTTTTTT CASRLAGIDTGELFF
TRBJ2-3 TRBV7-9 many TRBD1 TGTGCCAGCAGCTTCCGACAGGGGACCACAGATACGCAGTATTTT CASSFRQGTTDTQYF
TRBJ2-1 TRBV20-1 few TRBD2 TGCAGTGCTAGACTAGCGGGAGGCTATGAGCAGTTCTTC CSARLAGGYEQFF
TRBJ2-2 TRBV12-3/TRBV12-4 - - TGTGCCAGCAGTTTTTCGGACACCGGGGAGCTGTTTTTT CASSFSDTGELFF
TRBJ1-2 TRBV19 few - TGTGCCAGTAGTATGGAACCGACAGCAAACTATGGCTACACCTTC CASSMEPTANYGYTF
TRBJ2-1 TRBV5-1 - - TGCGCCAGCAGCGGCGCCACGATTGGGATAAGCTCCTACAATGAGCAGTTCTTC CASSGATIGISSYNEQFF
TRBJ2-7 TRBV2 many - TGTGCCAGCGGATTACTGAGCTCCTACGAGCAGTACTTC CASGLLSSYEQYF
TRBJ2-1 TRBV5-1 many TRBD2 TGCGCCAGCAGCCTCGGACTAGCGGGAGAGGGAGAGCAGTTCTTC CASSLGLAGEGEQFF
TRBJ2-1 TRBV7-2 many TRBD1 TGTGCCAGCACTACCGGACAGGGATTTAATGAGCAGTTCTTC CASTTGQGFNEQFF
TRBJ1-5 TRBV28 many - TGTGCCAGCATCGGCAGGGTTTATAGCAATCAGCCCCAGCATTTT CASIGRVYSNQPQHF
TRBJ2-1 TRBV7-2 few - TGTGCCAGCAGCTTACTCGCAGCGGTAGTCCTCCATGAGCAGTTCTTC CASSLLAAVVLHEQFF
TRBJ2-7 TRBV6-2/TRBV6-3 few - TGTGCCAGCAGCGCTTGGGAACCGCCGACCTACGAGCAGTACTTC CASSAWEPPTYEQYF
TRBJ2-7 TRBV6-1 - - TGTGCCAGCACGTCAGTGAGCACCTACGAGCAGTACTTC CASTSVSTYEQYF
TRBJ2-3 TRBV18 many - TGTGCCAGCTCACCACCCGGGCCGGTGTCCGATACGCAGTATTTT CASSPPGPVSDTQYF
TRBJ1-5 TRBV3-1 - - TGTGCCAGCAACCAAGGACCGGGCCCATGGCCCCAGCATTTT CASNQGPGPWPQHF
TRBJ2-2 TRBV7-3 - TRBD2 TGTGCCAGCAGCACTAGCGGGACCCGGGGCACCGGGGAGCTGTTTTTT CASSTSGTRGTGELFF
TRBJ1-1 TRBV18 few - TGTGCCAGCTCCGCTACGCGTCATGGGGTTCTCGAAGCTTTCTTT CASSATRHGVLEAFF
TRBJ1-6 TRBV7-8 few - TGTGCCAGCAGCCAGCTAACGGGGAATTCACCCCTCCACTTT CASSQLTGNSPLHF
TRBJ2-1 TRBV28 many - TGTGCCAGCGGGTCGGACTGGTACAATGAGCAGTTCTTC CASGSDWYNEQFF
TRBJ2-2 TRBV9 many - TGTGCCAGCAGCGTAGGAGACATCGCGAACACCGGGGAGCTGTTTTTT CASSVGDIANTGELFF
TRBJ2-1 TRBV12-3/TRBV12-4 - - TGTGCCAGCAGTTGGGGGTTTTCCTACAATGAGCAGTTCTTC CASSWGFSYNEQFF
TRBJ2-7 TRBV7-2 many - TGTGCCAGCAGCAACCCAGGCTTGGCCTACGAGCAGTACTTC CASSNPGLAYEQYF
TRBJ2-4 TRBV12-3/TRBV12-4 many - TGTGCCAGCAGGCCGGGGGAGGTAGGCCTGTACTTC CASRPGEVGLYF
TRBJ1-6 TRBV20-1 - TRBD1 TGCAGTGCTAGAGGGGGCCCCGGGCAGGGGGCTGAATCACCCCTCCACTTT CSARGGPGQGAESPLHF
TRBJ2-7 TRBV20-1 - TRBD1 TGCAGTGCCCGCCCGGGACAGGGGCGTCAGCAGTACTTC CSARPGQGRQQYF
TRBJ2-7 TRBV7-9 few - TGTGCCAGCAGTCCCGACATCTACGAGCAGTACTTC CASSPDIYEQYF
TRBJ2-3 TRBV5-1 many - TGCGCCAGCAGCTTGGCCGTAGGGGTAGGAGGTACGCAGTATTTT CASSLAVGVGGTQYF
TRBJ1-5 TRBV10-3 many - TGTGCCATCAGTGAATTACAGGGAAGCAATCAGCCCCAGCATTTT CAISELQGSNQPQHF
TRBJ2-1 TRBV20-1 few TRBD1 TGCAGTGCTTGGGACAGGGCTTACAATGAGCAGTTCTTC CSAWDRAYNEQFF